The 22 T cell receptor beta chains given below trace back to one sample, sequenced in a study of blood T cells in healthy people across ages. Sample-barcoded 5' priming and a J-beta primer mix drove a second PCR of roughly 6 to 12 cycles. TCRdb used MiXCR to reprocess the 5' RACE reads, holding one entry per CDR3 protein. The sample contains over 1,500,000 distinct CDR3 sequences, about 50% of which appear only once. Sequencing used blood. These TCRs come from a woman aged 40 to 49 in good health.

The rearrangement links TRBV5-1 to TRBJ2-6; TRBD1 or TRBD2 may be the D gene (5 bases each). The CDR3 extends over 16 amino acids. The V end was cut by 0 bases, the J end by 3 bases, with 10 bases between. Germline V CDR1 and CDR2: SGHRS, YFSETQ. Written as DNA, the CDR3 is TGCGCCAGCAGCTTGGCCGTGGGGGTTGGGGCCAACGTCCTGACTTTC. Its translation: CASSLAVGVGANVLTF.

This clonotype has just a few counts. The chain uses TRBV5-1 and TRBJ2-1; 9 bases are a match to TRBD2. CDR1 is SGHRS and CDR2 is YFSETQ in the germline V gene. The CDR3 has 17 amino acids. The J segment lost 0 bases and the V segment lost 0 bases, leaving 4 bases of the junction unmatched. The CDR3 bases are TGCGCCAGCAGCTTGGTTAGTAGCGGGGGCTCCTACAATGAGCAGTTCTTC. This translates into CASSLVSSGGSYNEQFF.

The rearrangement links TRBV28 to TRBJ1-2; possibly TRBD1 for D (5 bases). Trimming removed 7 bases at V and 3 bases at J, with 15 bases between. Germline V gene data show CDR1 as MDHEN and CDR2 as SYDVKM. The CDR3 contains 14 residues. The CDR3 region has the DNA TGTGCCAGCATACCTATCGGGACTTACTATGGCTACACCTTC. It encodes CASIPIGTYYGYTF.

This clonotype was seen only a few times. V usage is TRBV3-1 and J usage is TRBJ1-5; D may be TRBD1 (5 bases). This CDR3 comprises 14 residues. Looked up from germline, CDR1 is LGHDT and CDR2 is YNNKEL (reference sequence). The V and J ends lost 1 base and 11 bases respectively, with 15 bases between them. The CDR3 here is CASSQGQGQSAQHF. The CDR3 DNA sequence: TGTGCCAGCAGCCAAGGGCAGGGTCAATCAGCCCAGCATTTT.

This clonotype was counted only a few times. CDR3 sequence reads: CSAGEGGEYIQYF. The CDR3 nucleotides are TGCAGCGCCGGGGAGGGAGGGGAGTACATTCAGTACTTC. The J gene is TRBJ2-4, the V gene TRBV29-1, with 7 positions matching TRBD2. The V gene's germline CDR1 is SQVTM and CDR2 ANQGSEA. V was pared by 7 bases and J by 8 bases, with 11 bases of the junction left unmatched. CDR3 length: 13 amino acids.

This clonotype was seen a few times. The chain links TRBV20-1 to TRBJ2-5; D is unresolved. Trimming removed 2 bases from V and 2 bases from J, with 12 bases in between. The CDR3 totals 14 residues. Germline CDR1 is DFQATT and CDR2 is SNEGSKA (reference sequence). The CDR3 DNA sequence: TGCAGTGCTAGATCTTGCCGTACGCAAGAGACCCAGTACTTC. Translation: CSARSCRTQETQYF.

The V and J genes are TRBV3-1 and TRBJ2-7; the D gene could be TRBD1 or TRBD2 (5 bases each). Germline loops: CDR1 LGHDT, CDR2 YNNKEL (reference sequence). CDR3 length: 16 residues. Trimming pared 0 bases from V and 2 bases from J, leaving 14 bases between. The CDR3 reads CASSQDYGTVTYEQYF. CDR3 sequence (DNA): TGTGCCAGCAGCCAAGATTACGGGACCGTAACCTACGAGCAGTACTTC.

The rearrangement links TRBV10-3 to TRBJ1-6; D remains unclear. The CDR3 consists of 13 residues. V was shortened by 1 base and J by 7 bases, with 5 bases between the two germline ends. Germline V CDR1 and CDR2: ENHRY, SYGVKD. CDR3 DNA: TGTGCCATCAGTGAGTTCCTAAATTCACCCCTCCACTTT. Its protein product is CAISEFLNSPLHF.

The DNA of the CDR3 is TGTGCCAGCAGCTTGAAGGCAGGGGGGGAACTGTTTTTT. This encodes CASSLKAGGELFF. The genes are TRBV7-2 and TRBJ1-4; TRBD1 agrees at 7 bases. Germline V gives CDR1 SGHTA, CDR2 FQGNSA. V was clipped by 3 bases and J by 12 bases; unmatched bases: 7. CDR3 size: 13 residues. Supplemented by reference TRBV7-2 and TRBJ1-4, the full variable domain reads GAGVSQSPSNKVTEKGKDVELRCDPISGHTALYWYRQSLGQGLEFLIYFQGNSAPDKSGLPSDRFSAERTGGSVSTLTIQRTQQEDSAVYLCASSLKAGGELFFGSGTQLSVL.

Comments on this clonotype: A single base separates this from a much larger clone, so it may be a read error. This chain links TRBV6-6 with TRBJ2-3; maybe TRBD1 (5 bases). CDR3 size: 13 residues. Germline V gene lookup returns CDR1 MNHNY and CDR2 SVGAGI (reference sequence). The DNA for the CDR3 is TGTGCCAGCAGTTACGACAGCACAGATACGCGGTATTTT. Translated: CASSYDSTDTRYF.

This clonotype showed up just a few times. The V and J genes are TRBV29-1 and TRBJ2-1; 8 bases line up with TRBD2. In germline, CDR1 is SQVTM, CDR2 ANQGSEA. The V and J ends lost 3 bases and 8 bases, in that order; junction bases with no gene match: 3. The CDR3 runs 12 residues. The CDR3 DNA follows: TGCAGCGTTGATAGCGGGGTTGATGAGCAGTTCTTC. Encoded protein: CSVDSGVDEQFF.

This rearrangement joins TRBV12-3 or TRBV12-4 to TRBJ2-1; D remains ambiguous. V gave up 6 bases and J gave up 13 bases, with 10 bases separating them. The CDR3 runs 10 residues. In DNA, the CDR3 is TGTGCCAGCAGCCTCACCTCACAGTTCTTC. Encoded protein: CASSLTSQFF.

This clonotype was seen a few times. The chain links TRBV29-1 to TRBJ2-1; unclear D gene. The CDR3 runs to 12 residues. Deletions cut 6 bases from V and 8 bases from J, with 14 bases between. Germline V lookup: CDR1 SQVTM, CDR2 ANQGSEA. CDR3 DNA sequence: TGCAGCGTGGGGATCTCGAACCATGAGCAGTTCTTC. Translated, it gives CSVGISNHEQFF.

The chain employs TRBV5-1 and TRBJ2-1, with no clear D. From germline, CDR1 is SGHRS and CDR2 YFSETQ. This CDR3 is built from 15 residues. V was pared by 1 base and J by 0 bases, with 8 bases between. CDR3 sequence (DNA): TGCGCCAGCAGCTTGACGCAGAACTCCTACAATGAGCAGTTCTTC. Translated: CASSLTQNSYNEQFF. The full variable domain, with the rest looked up from reference TRBV5-1 and TRBJ2-1, is KAGVTQTPRYLIKTRGQQVTLSCSPISGHRSVSWYQQTPGQGLQFLFEYFSETQRNKGNFPGRFSGRQFSNSRSEMNVSTLELGDSALYLCASSLTQNSYNEQFFGPGTRLTVL.

There are a few counts of this clonotype. This chain uses TRBV28 with TRBJ1-2; tentative D call: TRBD1 (5 bases). Trimming left V 5 bases short and J 7 bases short, with 20 bases between. The germline CDR1 and CDR2 sequences are MDHEN and SYDVKM. The CDR3 is 15 amino acids. The DNA for the CDR3 is TGTGCCAGCAGTAAACCGGGACGTCGCACTATTGGCTACACCTTC. Its protein is CASSKPGRRTIGYTF.

The CDR3 region has the DNA TGCGCCAGCAGCCGCCGAACATCCAGTAATGAGCAGTTCTTC. The encoded protein is CASSRRTSSNEQFF. J is TRBJ2-1 and V is TRBV5-1; D call uncertain. The ends were cut back, 4 bases at V and 7 bases at J, with 15 bases in the middle. The CDR3 extends over 14 amino acids. The germline V gene has CDR1 SGHRS and CDR2 YFSETQ.

V gene TRBV27 combines with J gene TRBJ2-1; tentative D call: TRBD1 (7 bases). The germline V and J ends were trimmed by 6 bases and 4 bases, with 19 bases remaining between them. In germline, CDR1 is MNHEY, CDR2 SMNVEV (reference sequence). The CDR3 consists of 16 residues. The CDR3 coding sequence is TGTGCCAGCAGAAGTTCGCGGGACAGACGTTACAATGAGCAGTTCTTC. Encoded protein: CASRSSRDRRYNEQFF.

The table lists this clonotype with a few counts. The chain combines TRBV4-1 with TRBJ1-2; no definite D call. The CDR3 covers 14 residues. V was cut by 3 bases and J by 7 bases, with 15 bases left in between. The germline CDR1 and CDR2 sequences are MGHRA and YSYEKL. CDR3 nucleotide sequence: TGCGCCAGCAGCCATGACACTGGTGTAGGTGGCTACACCTTC. Protein product: CASSHDTGVGGYTF.

The J gene is TRBJ1-6, the V gene TRBV2; a weak D match, TRBD1 (5 bases). The CDR3 covers 13 residues. Per germline, CDR1 SNHLY and CDR2 FYNNEI. Trimming left V 3 bases short and J 7 bases short, with 7 bases between. The CDR3 is CASSERGNSPLHF. For the CDR3, the DNA is TGTGCCAGCAGTGAGAGGGGCAATTCACCCCTCCACTTT. The variable domain in full, with the rest retrieved from reference TRBV2 and TRBJ1-6, is EPEVTQTPSHQVTQMGQEVILRCVPISNHLYFYWYRQILGQKVEFLVSFYNNEISEKSEIFDDQFSVERPDGSNFTLKIRSTKLEDSAMYFCASSERGNSPLHFGNGTRLTVT.

A single count supports this clonotype. The gene calls are TRBV6-1 and TRBJ2-7, with TRBD1 identical over 8 bases. The CDR3 has 15 residues. Germline CDR1 MNHNS, CDR2 SASEGT. Trimming at V came to 5 bases and at J to 3 bases, leaving 9 bases not matched to a gene. CDR3 loop: CASSPTAGTGYEQYF. CDR3 DNA: TGTGCCAGCAGTCCAACTGCCGGGACAGGCTACGAGCAGTACTTC.

This sequence joins TRBV10-2 and TRBJ2-7; 8 bases fit TRBD1. The DNA end favors TRBJ2-5, so the J call may be wrong. Germline values: CDR1 WSHSY, CDR2 SAAADI. There are 16 residues in the CDR3. Here the CDR3 reads CASSERQGALSETQYF. CDR3 DNA: TGCGCCAGCAGTGAGAGGCAGGGGGCTTTGTCTGAGACCCAGTACTTC.

About this clonotype itself: At one end, the junction sequence differs from germline, possibly due to a read error. The chain is built from TRBV2 and TRBJ2-5; D may be TRBD1 (6 bases). The CDR3 sequence is 14 residues long. In germline, CDR1 is SNHLY, CDR2 FYNNEI. Written as DNA, the CDR3 is TGTGTCAGCAGCGATTTAAGGACAGTAGGTGAGCAGTACTTC. Its protein is CVSSDLRTVGEQYF.